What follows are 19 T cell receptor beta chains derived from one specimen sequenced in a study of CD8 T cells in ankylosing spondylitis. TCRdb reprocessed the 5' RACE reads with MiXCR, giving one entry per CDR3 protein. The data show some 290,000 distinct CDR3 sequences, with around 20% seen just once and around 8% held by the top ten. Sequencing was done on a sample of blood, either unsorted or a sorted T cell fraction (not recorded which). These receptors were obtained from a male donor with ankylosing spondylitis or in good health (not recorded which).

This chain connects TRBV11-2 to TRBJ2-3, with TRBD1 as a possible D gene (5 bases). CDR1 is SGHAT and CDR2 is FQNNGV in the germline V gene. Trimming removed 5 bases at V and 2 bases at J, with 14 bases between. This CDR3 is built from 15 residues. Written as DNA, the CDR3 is TGTGCCAGCAGCCACGACAGTAAACACACAGATACGCAGTATTTT. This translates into CASSHDSKHTDTQYF.

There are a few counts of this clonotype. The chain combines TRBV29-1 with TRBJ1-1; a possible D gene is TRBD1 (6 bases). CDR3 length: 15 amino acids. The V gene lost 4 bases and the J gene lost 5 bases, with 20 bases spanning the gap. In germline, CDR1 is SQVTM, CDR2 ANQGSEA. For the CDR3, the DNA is TGCAGCGTTGTACCAAGCGTGGGGGCTTGGACTGAAGCTTTCTTT. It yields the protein CSVVPSVGAWTEAFF.

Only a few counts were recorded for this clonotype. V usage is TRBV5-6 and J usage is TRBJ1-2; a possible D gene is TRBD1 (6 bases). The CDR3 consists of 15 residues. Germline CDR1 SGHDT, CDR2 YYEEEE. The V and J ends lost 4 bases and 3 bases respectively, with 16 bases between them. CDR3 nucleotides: TGTGCCAGCAGCCCCGGGTCGGGACATTACTATGGCTACACCTTC. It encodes CASSPGSGHYYGYTF.

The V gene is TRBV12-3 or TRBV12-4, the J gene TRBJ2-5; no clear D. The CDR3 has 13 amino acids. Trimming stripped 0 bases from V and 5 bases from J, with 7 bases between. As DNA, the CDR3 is TGTGCCAGCAGTTTAGCAGCTTGGGAGACCCAGTACTTC. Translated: CASSLAAWETQYF.

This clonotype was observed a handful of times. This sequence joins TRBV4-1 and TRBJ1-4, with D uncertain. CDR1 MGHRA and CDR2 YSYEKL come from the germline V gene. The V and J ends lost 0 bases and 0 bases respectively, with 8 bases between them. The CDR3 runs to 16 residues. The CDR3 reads CASSQDTPATNEKLFF. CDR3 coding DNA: TGCGCCAGCAGCCAAGATACTCCAGCAACTAATGAAAAACTGTTTTTT.

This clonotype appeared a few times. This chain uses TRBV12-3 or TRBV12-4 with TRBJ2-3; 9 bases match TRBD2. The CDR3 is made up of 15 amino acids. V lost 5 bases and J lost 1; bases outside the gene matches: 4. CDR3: CASSSSGGRTDTQYF. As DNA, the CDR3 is TGTGCCAGCAGTAGTAGCGGGGGCCGCACAGATACGCAGTATTTT.

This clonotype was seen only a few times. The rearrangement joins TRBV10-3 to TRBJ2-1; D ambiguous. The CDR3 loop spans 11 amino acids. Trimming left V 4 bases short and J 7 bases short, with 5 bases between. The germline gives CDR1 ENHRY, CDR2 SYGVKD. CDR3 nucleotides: TGTGCCATCAGTGGTGTTAATGAGCAGTTCTTC. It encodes CAISGVNEQFF.

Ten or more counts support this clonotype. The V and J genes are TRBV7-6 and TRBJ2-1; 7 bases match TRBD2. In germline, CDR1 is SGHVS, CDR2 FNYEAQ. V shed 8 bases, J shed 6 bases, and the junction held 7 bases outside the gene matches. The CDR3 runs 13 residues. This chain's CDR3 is CASGAPGGNEQFF. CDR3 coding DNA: TGTGCCAGCGGAGCGCCGGGGGGCAATGAGCAGTTCTTC.

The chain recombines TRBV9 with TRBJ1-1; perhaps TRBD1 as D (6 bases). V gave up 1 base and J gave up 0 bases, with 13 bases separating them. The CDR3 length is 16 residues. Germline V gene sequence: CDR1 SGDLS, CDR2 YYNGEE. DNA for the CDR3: TGTGCCAGCAGCGTAAGTGTGGGGGGCATGAACACTGAAGCTTTCTTT. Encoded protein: CASSVSVGGMNTEAFF.

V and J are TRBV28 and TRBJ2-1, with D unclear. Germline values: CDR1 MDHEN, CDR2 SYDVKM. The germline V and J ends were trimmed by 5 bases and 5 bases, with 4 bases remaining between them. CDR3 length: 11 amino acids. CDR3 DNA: TGTGCCAGCAGTAAAAACAATGAGCAGTTCTTC. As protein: CASSKNNEQFF.

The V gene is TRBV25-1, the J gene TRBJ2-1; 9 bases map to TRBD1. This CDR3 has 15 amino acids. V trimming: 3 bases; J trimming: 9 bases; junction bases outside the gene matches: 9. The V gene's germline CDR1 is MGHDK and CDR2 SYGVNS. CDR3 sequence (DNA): TGTGCCAGCAGTGACGTGGGACAGGGCCGGTTTGAGCAGTTCTTC. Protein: CASSDVGQGRFEQFF.

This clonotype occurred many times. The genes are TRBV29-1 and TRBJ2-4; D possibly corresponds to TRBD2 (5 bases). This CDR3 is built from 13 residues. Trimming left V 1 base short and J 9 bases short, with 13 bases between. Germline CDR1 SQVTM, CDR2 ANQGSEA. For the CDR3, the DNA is TGCAGCGTTGAAGTTGGGAGTTCTGGCATTCAGTACTTC. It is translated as CSVEVGSSGIQYF.

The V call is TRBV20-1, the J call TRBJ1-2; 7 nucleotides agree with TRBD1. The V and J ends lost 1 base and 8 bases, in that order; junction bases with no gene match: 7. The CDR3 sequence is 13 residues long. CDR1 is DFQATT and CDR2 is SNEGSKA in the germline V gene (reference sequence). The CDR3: CSARAQGTGGYTF. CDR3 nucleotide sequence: TGCAGTGCTAGAGCACAGGGGACGGGCGGCTACACCTTC.

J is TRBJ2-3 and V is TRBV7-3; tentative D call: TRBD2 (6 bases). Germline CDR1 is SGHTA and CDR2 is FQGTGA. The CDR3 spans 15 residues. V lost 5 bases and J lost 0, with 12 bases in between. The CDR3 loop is CASSPGTYSTDTQYF. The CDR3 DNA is TGTGCCAGCAGCCCCGGGACTTACAGCACAGATACGCAGTATTTT.

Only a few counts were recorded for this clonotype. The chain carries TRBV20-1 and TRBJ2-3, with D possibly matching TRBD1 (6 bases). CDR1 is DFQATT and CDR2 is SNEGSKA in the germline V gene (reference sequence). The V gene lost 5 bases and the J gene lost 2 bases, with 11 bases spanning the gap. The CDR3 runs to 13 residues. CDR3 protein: CSAETGFTDTQYF. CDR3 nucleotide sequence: TGCAGTGCTGAAACAGGGTTCACAGATACGCAGTATTTT.

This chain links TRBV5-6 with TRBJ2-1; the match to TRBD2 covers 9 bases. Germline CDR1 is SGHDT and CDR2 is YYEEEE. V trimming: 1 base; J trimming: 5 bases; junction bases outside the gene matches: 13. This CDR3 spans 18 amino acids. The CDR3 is CASSLRFLAGNRDNEQFF. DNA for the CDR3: TGTGCCAGCAGCTTGCGGTTCCTAGCGGGAAATAGGGACAATGAGCAGTTCTTC. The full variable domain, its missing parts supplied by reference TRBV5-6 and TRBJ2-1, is DAGVTQSPTHLIKTRGQQVTLRCSPKSGHDTVSWYQQALGQGPQFIFQYYEEEERQRGNFPDRFSGHQFPNYSSELNVNALLLGDSALYLCASSLRFLAGNRDNEQFFGPGTRLTVL.

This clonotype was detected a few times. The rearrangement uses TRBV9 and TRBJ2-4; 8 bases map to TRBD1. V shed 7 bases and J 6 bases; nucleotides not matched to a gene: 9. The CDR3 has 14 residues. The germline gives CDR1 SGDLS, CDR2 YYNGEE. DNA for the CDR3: TGTGCCAGCGGAAGGACAGGGCTCGGAAACATTCAGTACTTC. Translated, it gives CASGRTGLGNIQYF.

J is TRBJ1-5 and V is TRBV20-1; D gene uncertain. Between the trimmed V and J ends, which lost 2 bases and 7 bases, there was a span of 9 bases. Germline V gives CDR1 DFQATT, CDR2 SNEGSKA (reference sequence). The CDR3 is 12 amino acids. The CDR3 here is CSARYREQPQHF. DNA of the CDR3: TGCAGTGCTAGATACCGGGAGCAGCCCCAGCATTTT.

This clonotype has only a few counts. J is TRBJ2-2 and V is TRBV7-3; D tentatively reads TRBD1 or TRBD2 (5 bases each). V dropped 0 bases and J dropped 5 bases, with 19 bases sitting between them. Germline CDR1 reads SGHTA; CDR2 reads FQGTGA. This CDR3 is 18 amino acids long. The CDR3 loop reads CASSLTPLAGRGTGELFF. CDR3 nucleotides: TGTGCCAGCAGCTTAACTCCTTTGGCAGGGAGAGGGACCGGGGAGCTGTTTTTT.